The clone carrying this TCR beta chain came up a few times. The CDR3 runs 13 residues. Germline CDR1 LNHDA, CDR2 SQIVND (reference sequence). V lost 6 bases and J lost 7; bases outside the gene matches: 6. Study processing details: Estimation of nucleated cell counts was performed using reference gene primer amplification. Sequenced by immunoSEQ multiplex PCR; TCRdb stores in-frame clones only, minus some. V and J calls and clone size follow that table, whereas D and trimming were derived from the DNA. This table holds about 74,000 clones, approximately 84% found once. The data stem from a study of blood T cell repertoires in COVID-19. Study summary: Samples of COVID-19 (acute and convalescent) were obtained from the United States, Italy and Spain. Sources were T cells, B-cell-depleted T cells, or PBMCs; the material itself was cDNA or gDNA.

The chain combines TRBV19 with TRBJ1-2, with 9 bases lining up with TRBD1. The clonotype comes from a man aged 65 to 85 with acute or convalescent COVID-19. What was sequenced was peripheral blood. The CDR3 loop is CASSTRDRVGYTF. CDR3 sequence (DNA): TGTGCCAGTAGCACCCGGGACAGGGTTGGCTACACCTTC.